Many counts were recorded for the clone carrying this T cell receptor (beta chain). The target antigen is unknown. MiXCR, run by TCRdb on the 5' RACE reads, gives a single entry per CDR3 protein. The sample comprises over 130,000 distinct CDR3 sequences, 7.7% of which are singletons, and roughly 0.76% rests with the top ten. The V gene lost 0 bases and the J gene lost 6 bases, with 9 bases spanning the gap. Germline CDR1 ENHRY, CDR2 SYGVKD. The CDR3 loop spans 13 amino acids. This record belongs to a study of T cells after yellow fever vaccination. General study findings and limits: Repertoires sorted by FACS could include abundant clonotypes that are contaminants from the bulk population.

This TCR was sampled from a man aged 30 to 39 who received the YFV17D yellow fever vaccine. The rearrangement links TRBV10-3 to TRBJ2-7; D unclear. The material sequenced was CD4+ T cells sorted from PBMCs, taken 5 days after the yellow fever booster vaccination. CDR3 DNA: TGTGCCATCAGTGAGTCCCCGGTAGGCGAGCAGTACTTC. Translated: CAISESPVGEQYF.